This is a list of T cell receptor beta chains from one sample in a study of beta chain features in type 1 diabetes. Generated by immunoSEQ multiplex PCR, the TCRdb table keeps only in-frame clones and is missing some. The table lists a few hundred thousand clones, around 15% of them singletons. Sequenced input: naive CD4+ T cells from blood. All receptors come from a man aged 25-40 years with type 1 diabetes. CDR3s include the opening cysteine and the closing phenylalanine or tryptophan. A D gene is named only where the DNA matches it firmly. A clone size is listed for some rows: how often the clone was seen (once, few, many), or a class if it is expanded.

TRBJ2-2 TRBD2 - TRBV5-1 TGCGCCAGCAGCTTTAGCGGGGCGAACACCGGGGAGCTGTTTTTT CASSFSGANTGELFF
TRBJ1-1 - few TRBV7-9 TGTGCCAGCAGCTTCCAACAGGTTGGTGCTTTCTTT CASSFQQVGAFF
TRBJ2-1 - - TRBV6-1 TGTGCCAGCATGACTAGTCTCGGCAATGAGCAGTTCTTC CASMTSLGNEQFF
TRBJ2-7 TRBD1 - TRBV5-1 TGCGCCAGCAGCTTGGGGACAGGGACCTACGAGCAGTACTTC CASSLGTGTYEQYF
TRBJ2-1 - - TRBV29-1 TGCAGCGTTACGGGGAGTTCGCCTTACAATGAGCAGTTCTTC CSVTGSSPYNEQFF
TRBJ1-2 - few TRBV2 TGTGCCAGCAGGGCACAACAGGGTGGTGGCTACACCTTC CASRAQQGGGYTF
TRBJ2-7 TRBD2 few TRBV2 TGTGCCAGCGGACTAGCTCACGAGCAGTACTTC CASGLAHEQYF
TRBJ2-5 TRBD2 - TRBV28 TGTGCCAGCACGTTAGCGGGAGGGCCCCAGACCCAGTACTTC CASTLAGGPQTQYF
TRBJ2-1 - few TRBV27 TGTGCCAGCACCACTCAGGGCCATGAGCAGTTCTTC CASTTQGHEQFF
TRBJ2-7 - - TRBV2 TGTGCCAGCCTCCGGACTTTGGACCACTACGAGCAGTACTTC CASLRTLDHYEQYF
TRBJ2-3 - - TRBV25-1 TGTGCCAGCAGTGAATTAGGAAAACAGGTGTTCGATACGCAGTATTTT CASSELGKQVFDTQYF
TRBJ2-5 TRBD1 few TRBV7-9 TGTGCCAGCAGCCCGTGGACAGGGTGGGAGACCCAGTACTTC CASSPWTGWETQYF
TRBJ1-5 - few TRBV4-3 TGCGCCAGCAGCCAAGAAGGGTGGGAGAATCAGCCCCAGCATTTT CASSQEGWENQPQHF
TRBJ2-1 TRBD2 few TRBV5-1 TGCGCCAGCACCGCCGGGACTAGGGGTTCCTACAATGAGCAGTTCTTC CASTAGTRGSYNEQFF
TRBJ2-5 - - TRBV5-1 TGCGCCAGCAGCTTGGTCCCGGACCAAGAGACCCAGTACTTC CASSLVPDQETQYF
TRBJ2-1 TRBD2 few TRBV10-3 TGTGCCATCAGTGGGTACGGGACTAGCGGGAGAAATGAGCAGTTCTTC CAISGYGTSGRNEQFF
TRBJ1-1 TRBD1 few TRBV20-1 TGCAGTGCCCCGGGACAGGGAAGAGCTTTCTTT CSAPGQGRAFF
TRBJ1-2 TRBD1 few TRBV2 TGTGCCAGTGGGACAGATAGACTCAGCAGCTACACCTTC CASGTDRLSSYTF
TRBJ2-5 - - TRBV5-4 TGTGCCAGCAGCTTGGACACGTACCAAGAGACCCAGTACTTC CASSLDTYQETQYF
TRBJ2-1 TRBD2 - TRBV19 TGTGCCAGTAGCTCTCAGCGGGACCCTTGGCTGGGAGTCTTC CASSSQRDPWLGVF
TRBJ2-1 - few TRBV28 TGTGCCAGCTTCCCTCCAGTGAAGGGGTTTATCAATGAGCAGTTCTTC CASFPPVKGFINEQFF
TRBJ2-3 - - TRBV27 TGTGCCAGCAGTCGTAGCGGCACAGATACGCAGTATTTT CASSRSGTDTQYF
TRBJ1-1 - - TRBV25-1 TGTGCCAGCAAACAGGGCCTCATGAACACTGAAGCTTTCTTT CASKQGLMNTEAFF
TRBJ1-3 TRBD1 - TRBV7-9 TGTGCCAGCAGCCTCGGGACAGTCTCTGGAAACACCATATATTTT CASSLGTVSGNTIYF
TRBJ2-7 - few TRBV28 TGTGCCAGCAGCCATCCAGCCTACGAGCAGTACTTC CASSHPAYEQYF
TRBJ2-3 - - TRBV11-2 TGTGCCAGCAGCTTAGTAGGAGGGTGGGCCACAGATACGCAGTATTTT CASSLVGGWATDTQYF
TRBJ2-7 TRBD1 few TRBV6-5 TGTGCCAGCAGCACAGGGGGGATTCGCTACGAGCAGTACTTC CASSTGGIRYEQYF